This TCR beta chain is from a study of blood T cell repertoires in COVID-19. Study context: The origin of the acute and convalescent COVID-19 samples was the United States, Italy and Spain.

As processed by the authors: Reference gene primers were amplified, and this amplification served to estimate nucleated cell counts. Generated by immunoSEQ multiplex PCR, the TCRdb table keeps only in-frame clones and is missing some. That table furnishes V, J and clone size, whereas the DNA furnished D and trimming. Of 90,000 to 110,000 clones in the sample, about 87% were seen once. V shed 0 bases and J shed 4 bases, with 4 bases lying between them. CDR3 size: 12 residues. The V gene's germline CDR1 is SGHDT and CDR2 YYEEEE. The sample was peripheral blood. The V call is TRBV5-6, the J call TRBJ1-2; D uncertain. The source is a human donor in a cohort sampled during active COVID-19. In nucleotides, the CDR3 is TGTGCCAGCAGCTTGGGCAGCTATGGCTACACCTTC. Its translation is CASSLGSYGYTF.